The source of this T cell receptor beta chain is a study of molecular identifiers for immune sequencing clone quantification. Study as a whole: Naive CD8 cell RNA, from approximately 20,000 or 100,000 cells, was split five ways in replicates, with four sequenced.

TCRdb re-called the PCR reads with MiXCR, one entry per CDR3 protein. The repertoire includes about half a million distinct CDR3 sequences, less than 30% of them detected once, and around 0.76% sits in the top ten. The V end was cut by 5 bases, the J end by 3 bases, with 18 bases between. CDR1 SGHTS and CDR2 YDEGEE come from the germline V gene. This CDR3 region has 15 residues. The sequencing input was naive CD8+ T cells from blood, with Jurkat cell RNA spiked in. Sample subset: FACS-sorted CD8+CD4-CCR7+CD45RA+ naive T cells. The sequence was collected from a human donor in good health. Some libraries in this study had Jurkat cell RNA spiked in. The chain is built from TRBV5-8 and TRBJ2-7; no reliable D call. The CDR3 spells CASRLWPTLNYEQYF. The CDR3 region has the DNA TGTGCCAGCAGGCTGTGGCCTACTCTGAACTACGAGCAGTACTTC.